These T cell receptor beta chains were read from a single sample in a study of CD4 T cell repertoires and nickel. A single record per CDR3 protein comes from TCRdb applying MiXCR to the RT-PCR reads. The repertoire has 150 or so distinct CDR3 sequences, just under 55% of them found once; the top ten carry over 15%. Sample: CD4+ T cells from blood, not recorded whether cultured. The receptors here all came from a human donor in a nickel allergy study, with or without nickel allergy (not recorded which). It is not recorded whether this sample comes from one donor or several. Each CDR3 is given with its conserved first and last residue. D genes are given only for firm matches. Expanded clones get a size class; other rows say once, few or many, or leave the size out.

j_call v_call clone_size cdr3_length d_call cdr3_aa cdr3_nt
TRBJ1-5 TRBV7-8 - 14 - CASSLAGNNQPQHF TGTGCCAGCAGCTTAGCAGGGAACAATCAGCCCCAGCATTTT
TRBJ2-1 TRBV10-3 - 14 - CAISESHSEVGQFF TGTGCCATCAGTGAGTCGCACTCCGAGGTAGGGCAGTTCTTC
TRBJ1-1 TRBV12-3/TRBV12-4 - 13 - CASSRNRNTEAFF TGTGCCAGCAGCCGTAACAGGAACACTGAAGCTTTCTTT
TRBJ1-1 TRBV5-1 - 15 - CASSLAGRPEAEAFF TGCGCCAGCAGCTTGGCGGGACGGCCGGAGGCTGAAGCTTTCTTT
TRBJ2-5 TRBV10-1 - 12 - CATSGPQETQYF TGCGCCACCTCCGGACCACAAGAGACCCAGTACTTC
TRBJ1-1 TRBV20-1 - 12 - CSARRQNTEAFF TGCAGTGCTCGAAGACAAAACACTGAAGCTTTCTTT
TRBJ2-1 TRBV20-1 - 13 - CSARDRRIGEQFF TGCAGTGCTAGAGATCGCAGAATCGGTGAGCAGTTCTTC
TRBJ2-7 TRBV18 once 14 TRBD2 CASSPAGTRYEQYF TGTGCCAGCTCACCTGCCGGGACTAGATACGAGCAGTACTTC
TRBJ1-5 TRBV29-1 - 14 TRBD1 CSVVTGGGNQPQHF TGCAGCGTTGTAACAGGGGGAGGCAATCAGCCCCAGCATTTT
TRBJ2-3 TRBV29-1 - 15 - CSVAGLKTSTDTQYF TGCAGCGTCGCCGGACTGAAGACTAGCACAGATACGCAGTATTTT
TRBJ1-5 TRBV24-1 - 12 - CATSEPNQPQHF TGTGCCACCAGTGAGCCGAATCAGCCCCAGCATTTT
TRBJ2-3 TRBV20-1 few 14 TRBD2 CSVPGAGPADTQYF TGCAGTGTCCCGGGAGCGGGACCGGCAGATACGCAGTATTTT
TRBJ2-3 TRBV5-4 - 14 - CASSFDSSTDTQYF TGTGCCAGCAGCTTTGATTCTAGCACAGATACGCAGTATTTT
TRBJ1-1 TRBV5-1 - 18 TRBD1 CASSLEGTGGIGNTEAFF TGCGCCAGCAGCTTGGAGGGGACAGGGGGTATCGGGAACACTGAAGCTTTCTTT
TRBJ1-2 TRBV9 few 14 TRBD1 CASSVGTGAGGYTF TGTGCCAGCAGCGTAGGGACAGGGGCAGGTGGCTACACCTTC
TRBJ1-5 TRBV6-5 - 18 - CASSENRLGTNSNQPQHF TGTGCCAGCAGCGAAAATAGACTAGGGACTAATAGCAATCAGCCCCAGCATTTT
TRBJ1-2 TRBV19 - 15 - CASSIRQQGSYGYTF TGTGCCAGTAGTATACGACAGCAGGGATCCTATGGCTACACCTTC
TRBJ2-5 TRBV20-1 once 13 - CSARHRGHGTQYF TGCAGTGCCCGACATCGGGGGCACGGGACCCAGTACTTC
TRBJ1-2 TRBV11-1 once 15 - CASSSAPDRNYGYTF TGTGCCAGCAGCTCCGCCCCCGACCGTAACTATGGCTACACCTTC
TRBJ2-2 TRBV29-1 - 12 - CSVAYSTGELFF TGCAGCGTTGCTTACAGCACCGGGGAGCTGTTTTTT
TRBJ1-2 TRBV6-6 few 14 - CASSYMAGDYGYTF TGTGCCAGCAGTTACATGGCAGGGGATTATGGCTACACCTTC
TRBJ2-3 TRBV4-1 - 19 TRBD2 CASRRAWQRGGRVEGTQYF TGCGCCAGCAGGCGTGCGTGGCAGCGGGGGGGCCGAGTTGAGGGTACGCAGTATTTT
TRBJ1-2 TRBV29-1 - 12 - CSVERGRDGYTF TGCAGCGTTGAACGGGGTCGTGATGGCTACACCTTC
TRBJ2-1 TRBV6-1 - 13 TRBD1 CASCRDRDNEQFF TGTGCCAGCTGCCGGGACAGGGACAATGAGCAGTTCTTC
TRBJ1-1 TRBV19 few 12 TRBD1 CASSIWQGAAFF TGTGCCAGTAGTATATGGCAGGGGGCGGCTTTCTTT
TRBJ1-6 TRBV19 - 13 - CASSITGRGPLHF TGTGCCAGTAGTATAACGGGAAGAGGGCCCCTCCACTTT